These T cell receptor beta chains were read from a single sample in a study of cytomegalovirus exposure and HLA in healthy donors. Some clones are missing from TCRdb's copy, which holds only in-frame ones; the method was immunoSEQ multiplex PCR. The data contain about 93,000 clones, roughly 78% of them singletons. The sample consisted of PBMCs. The receptors originated from a man aged 30 to 45 in good health and CMV-seronegative. CDR3s include the opening cysteine and the closing phenylalanine or tryptophan. The order of the fields is D gene, J gene, clone size, V gene, CDR3 protein, CDR3 DNA. D genes are given only for firm matches. Size tells how often a clone was seen (once, few, many) or the class of an expanded clone, and some rows leave it out.

>.|TRBJ1-2|few|TRBV30
CAWSVLTVGYGYTF
TGTGCCTGGAGTGTGTTGACAGTGGGCTATGGCTACACCTTC
>.|TRBJ1-4|.|TRBV9
CASSVGPRSNEKLFF
TGTGCCAGCAGCGTGGGGCCGAGGAGTAATGAAAAACTGTTTTTT
>TRBD1|TRBJ2-7|.|TRBV27
CASSPTTGDWEEQYF
TGTGCCAGCAGTCCCACGACAGGGGACTGGGAGGAGCAGTACTTC
>.|TRBJ2-1|.|TRBV7-9
CASSPFGGLAYNEQFF
TGTGCCAGCAGCCCCTTTGGGGGCCTAGCCTACAATGAGCAGTTCTTC
>TRBD1|TRBJ1-2|.|TRBV28
CASRTGTGRFDYGYTF
TGTGCCAGCAGAACCGGGACAGGGAGGTTTGACTATGGCTACACCTTC
>.|TRBJ2-1|.|TRBV19
CASSMVGGEQFF
TGTGCCAGTAGTATGGTGGGGGGTGAGCAGTTCTTC
>TRBD2|TRBJ2-1|.|TRBV5-6
CASRAGLAGVGNNEQFF
TGTGCCAGCAGGGCAGGACTAGCGGGAGTAGGCAACAATGAGCAGTTCTTC
>TRBD2|TRBJ2-7|.|TRBV28
CASRTSGTYVEQYF
TGTGCCAGTAGGACTAGCGGAACCTACGTCGAGCAGTACTTC
>TRBD1|TRBJ1-5|.|TRBV28
CASSDRGNQPQHF
TGTGCCAGCAGCGACAGGGGCAATCAGCCCCAGCATTTT
>TRBD1|TRBJ2-7|once|TRBV19
CASRYRDRVGEQYF
TGTGCCAGTAGGTACCGGGACAGGGTAGGCGAGCAGTACTTC
>TRBD1|TRBJ1-1|.|TRBV4-1
CASSHRQGMNTEAFF
TGCGCCAGCAGCCACAGACAGGGGATGAACACTGAAGCTTTCTTT
>TRBD2|TRBJ2-3|.|TRBV13
CASSLSGRGIDTQYF
TGTGCCAGCAGCTTGAGCGGGAGAGGGATAGATACGCAGTATTTT
>TRBD1|TRBJ1-1|.|TRBV10-1
CASLKESGTGGLSTEAFF
TGCGCCAGCCTAAAAGAGTCGGGGACAGGGGGCTTGAGCACTGAAGCTTTCTTT
>TRBD1|TRBJ2-1|.|TRBV11-2
CASMTGNSYNEQFF
TGTGCCAGCATGACAGGGAACTCCTACAATGAGCAGTTCTTC
>.|TRBJ1-3|once|TRBV2
CASSRDISSGNTIYF
TGTGCCAGCAGCCGGGACATAAGCTCTGGAAACACCATATATTTT
>TRBD2|TRBJ2-5|.|TRBV28
CASSHPAGGLGTQYF
TGTGCCAGCAGTCATCCAGCGGGGGGCCTCGGGACCCAGTACTTC
>.|TRBJ1-2|.|TRBV13
CASSWVRERGYTF
TGTGCCAGCAGCTGGGTCCGGGAGCGGGGCTACACCTTC
>.|TRBJ2-2|.|TRBV5-1
CASSLLGAAGELFF
TGCGCCAGCAGCTTGCTAGGGGCGGCCGGGGAGCTGTTTTTT
>TRBD1|TRBJ1-5|.|TRBV19
CASSSTGLNQPQHF
TGTGCCAGTAGTTCGACAGGGCTTAATCAGCCCCAGCATTTT
>TRBD2|TRBJ2-2|.|TRBV5-4
CATILAGANTGELFF
TGTGCCACAATCCTAGCGGGCGCAAACACCGGGGAGCTGTTTTTT